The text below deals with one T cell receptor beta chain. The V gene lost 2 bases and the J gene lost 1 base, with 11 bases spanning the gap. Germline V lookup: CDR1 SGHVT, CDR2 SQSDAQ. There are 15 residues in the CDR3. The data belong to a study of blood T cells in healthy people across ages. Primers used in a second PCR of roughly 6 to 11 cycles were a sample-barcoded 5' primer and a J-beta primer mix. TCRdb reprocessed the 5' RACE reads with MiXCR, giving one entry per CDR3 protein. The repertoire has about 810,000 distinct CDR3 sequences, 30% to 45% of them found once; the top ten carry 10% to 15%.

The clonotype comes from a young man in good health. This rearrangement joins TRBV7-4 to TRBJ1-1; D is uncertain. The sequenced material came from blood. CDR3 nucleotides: TGTGCCAGCAGCTTAAAGTGGTGGCGGAACACTGAAGCTTTCTTT. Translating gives CASSLKWWRNTEAFF.